A selection of T cell receptor beta chains follows, all from one sample in a study of blood T cells in healthy people across ages. TCRdb fed the 5' RACE reads into MiXCR, producing one record per CDR3 protein. The table lists fewer than 2,000,000 distinct CDR3 sequences, 39% of them singletons. The source material was blood. The source is a human donor in good health. The CDR3 runs from the conserved cysteine through the conserved F or W. The D gene is left open where the match is weak. Size tells how often a clone was seen (once, few, many) or the class of an expanded clone, and some rows leave it out.

>TRBV5-1|few|-|TRBJ2-7
TGCGCCAGCAGCTCCAAGGTGGACGAGCAGTACTTC
CASSSKVDEQYF
>TRBV4-2|-|-|TRBJ1-5
TGTGCCAGCAGCCAAGATCTAGAGGTTCAGCCCCAGCATTTT
CASSQDLEVQPQHF
>TRBV20-1|-|-|TRBJ2-3
TGCAGTGCTAGACGGACCCGGGGGGATACGCAGTATTTT
CSARRTRGDTQYF
>TRBV5-1|few|TRBD1|TRBJ2-1
TGCGCCAGCAGCCAGACAGGGGGCGACTACAATGAGCAGTTCTTC
CASSQTGGDYNEQFF
>TRBV13|-|-|TRBJ2-5
TGTGCCAGCAGCTTGCCCAGCGGGCAAGAGACCCAGTACTTC
CASSLPSGQETQYF
>TRBV16|few|TRBD1|TRBJ1-2
TGTGCCAGCAGCCCGTCAGCCTTGACAGGGGGGTATGGCTACACCTTC
CASSPSALTGGYGYTF
>TRBV30|few|-|TRBJ1-2
TGTGCCTGGTCCAGGCCCGACAGATTCAGGGGCTACACCTTC
CAWSRPDRFRGYTF
>TRBV12-5|-|TRBD1|TRBJ2-3
TGTGCTAGTGGTTTCAGACAGGGGGATACGCAGTATTTT
CASGFRQGDTQYF
>TRBV12-3/TRBV12-4|many|-|TRBJ2-3
TGTGCCAGCAGTCCCACAGGGTTAGATACGCAGTATTTT
CASSPTGLDTQYF
>TRBV29-1|few|-|TRBJ2-7
TGCAGCGTTCTCTTACATTTTCGACTCGAGCAGTACTTC
CSVLLHFRLEQYF
>TRBV5-1|-|-|TRBJ1-2
TGCGCCAGCAGCCCAGGACAGAAGACTTATGGCTACACCTTC
CASSPGQKTYGYTF
>TRBV2|few|TRBD1|TRBJ2-1
TGTGCCAGCAGTGGGGACAGGGGTACCAATGAGCAGTTCTTC
CASSGDRGTNEQFF
>TRBV7-2|few|TRBD2|TRBJ2-1
TGTGCCAGCAGCGCGGCGCTCGGGGGACTAGCGGGGAACGAGCAGTTCTTC
CASSAALGGLAGNEQFF
>TRBV6-2/TRBV6-3|few|TRBD2|TRBJ2-7
TGTGCCAGCAGTTGGGAAGTCCGACTAGCGGGGGCTCGCCGCGACGAGCAGTACTTC
CASSWEVRLAGARRDEQYF
>TRBV3-1|-|TRBD2|TRBJ2-5
TGTGCCAGCAGCCAAGAGAGGGGCGGCGGGGGACAAGAGACCCAGTACTTC
CASSQERGGGGQETQYF
>TRBV5-1|-|-|TRBJ2-1
TGCGCCAGCAGCTTGGGGGTAAACTTACGCTCCTACAATGAGCAGTTCTTC
CASSLGVNLRSYNEQFF
>TRBV12-3/TRBV12-4|-|TRBD1|TRBJ2-2
TGTGCCAGTATGAACCGGGACAGGAACACCGGGGAGCTGTTTTTT
CASMNRDRNTGELFF
>TRBV7-9|-|TRBD1|TRBJ1-5
TGTGCCAGCAGCTTGGGGCAGGGGGCGCGAAGACAGCCCCAGCATTTT
CASSLGQGARRQPQHF
>TRBV10-3|-|TRBD1|TRBJ2-5
TGTGCCATCAGTGCGGATAAGGGGACAGGGAAAGAGACCCAGTACTTC
CAISADKGTGKETQYF
>TRBV12-3/TRBV12-4|-|TRBD1|TRBJ2-1
TGTGCCAGCAGTTTTCGACAGGGGGACTACAATGAGCAGTTCTTC
CASSFRQGDYNEQFF
>TRBV10-2|-|-|TRBJ1-1
TGCGCCAGCAGGCCCGGGACCACTGAAGCTTTCTTT
CASRPGTTEAFF
>TRBV5-5|few|-|TRBJ2-3
TGTGCCAGCAGCTTGGAACAGGACCATCGCACAGATACGCAGTATTTT
CASSLEQDHRTDTQYF
>TRBV11-2|few|TRBD1|TRBJ1-4
TGTGCCAGCAGCGTAGACAGGGCTAATGAAAAACTGTTTTTT
CASSVDRANEKLFF
>TRBV12-3/TRBV12-4|-|-|TRBJ1-1
TGTGCCAGCAGATCGGACGGGTTAGGGAACACTGAAGCTTTCTTT
CASRSDGLGNTEAFF
>TRBV4-3|few|-|TRBJ2-5
TGCGCCAGCAGCCACCGAGGCGGATCAGAGACCCAGTACTTC
CASSHRGGSETQYF
>TRBV5-1|few|-|TRBJ1-6
TGCGCCAGCAGCTTGGATGCTGGGGGCCAAGATTCACCCCTCCACTTT
CASSLDAGGQDSPLHF